This T cell receptor (beta chain) was sequenced for a study of shared T cell receptors in the human thymus. The protocol was immunoSEQ multiplex PCR, while the TCRdb copy is restricted to in-frame clones and leaves out a portion. In the table there are roughly 550,000 clones, approximately 78% of which are singletons. These data were also filed under a second study, of human thymus T cells. In that study: Resections that were taken during corrective heart surgery supplied the thymus tissue. An apparent bias in V and J gene usage was seen in thymic and blood repertoires. Related research examined unrelated individuals and reported that their thymic repertoires overlapped highly.

This sequence was found in a boy in the first two years of life with a congenital heart defect. Sequencing input: thymocytes.

The CDR3 DNA reads TGTGCCAGCAGCCGCCTTCCGGTTAGCTCCTACGAGCAGTACTTC. This sequence encodes CASSRLPVSSYEQYF. This sequence joins TRBV5-6 and TRBJ2-7; D gene unclear. CDR1 SGHDT and CDR2 YYEEEE come from the germline V gene. The CDR3 totals 15 residues. Trimming cost V 4 bases and J 0 bases, with 14 bases left between them.